Given below is one T cell receptor (beta chain) in context. A read error is possible here, since a much larger clone lies one base away. The conserved final phenylalanine or tryptophan is absent from the CDR3, which likely points to a read error. The CDR3 is 14 residues long. V dropped 0 bases and J dropped 3 bases, with 7 bases sitting between them. The germline V gene encodes CDR1 LGHNA and CDR2 YNFKEQ. This sample is drawn from a study of breast tumors, draining lymph nodes, adjacent tissues. The lymph nodes were axillary draining lymph nodes from breast cancer patients. TCRdb independently ran MiXCR on the multiplex PCR reads; one entry per CDR3 protein. Among about 180,000 distinct CDR3 sequences listed, around a third were seen once.

The gene calls are TRBV4-2 and TRBJ2-3; D not certain. Sample: axillary lymph node tissue. This TCR came from a female donor with breast cancer. Some clones in this sample may be carry-over from other donors' samples. The CDR3 nucleotides read TGTGCCAGCAGCCAAGATGCCAAAACAGATACGCAGTATCTT. This codes for CASSQDAKTDTQYL.